This TCR beta chain was documented in a study of T cells after yellow fever vaccination. TCRdb independently ran MiXCR on the 5' RACE reads; one entry per CDR3 protein. The sample shows 25,000 to 30,000 distinct CDR3 sequences, more than 5% of them seen only once. Germline lookup yields CDR1 DFQATT and CDR2 SNEGSKA (reference sequence). The CDR3 spans 15 residues. V was pared by 0 bases and J by 0 bases, with 11 bases between. The table lists this clonotype with many counts. Specimen: CD8+ T cells sorted from PBMCs, collected 10 days after the yellow fever booster vaccination. The TCR originated in a man between 25 and 39 years old who received the YFV17D yellow fever vaccine. This sequence joins TRBV20-1 and TRBJ1-2; no reliable D call. CDR3 protein: CSARDRGEANYGYTF. In nucleotides, the CDR3 is TGCAGTGCTAGAGATCGGGGTGAAGCTAACTATGGCTACACCTTC.